This entry is about one T cell receptor (beta chain). As yet, its antigen is unknown. Here immunoSEQ multiplex PCR was the method, and the copy in TCRdb shows in-frame clones only, minus some. The sample yields approximately 1,500,000 clones, approximately 98% seen once. V lost 7 bases and J lost 3, with 10 bases in between. Per germline, CDR1 MGHDK and CDR2 SYGVNS. The CDR3 is 12 residues long. These data come from a study of shared clonotypes between healthy human individuals. Study-level findings and limits: Researchers found naive subsets generally carried larger estimated richness than memory subsets.

What was sequenced was naive CD4+ T cells sorted from blood. The subset was: CD45RA+ positively selected. The TCR originated in a young man in good health. The V gene is TRBV25-1, the J gene TRBJ2-7; perhaps TRBD2 as D (5 bases). Here the CDR3 reads CASNQGGYEQYF. For the CDR3, the DNA is TGTGCCAGCAACCAAGGAGGCTACGAGCAGTACTTC.